The clone carrying this T cell receptor (beta chain) was seen a few times. The data derive from a study of T cells in Graves' hyperthyroidism and ophthalmopathy. Patients counted as stable if ophthalmopathy did not develop within 18 months. The CDR3 is 14 amino acids. The V end was cut by 3 bases, the J end by 5 bases, with 10 bases between. CDR1 is LGHNA and CDR2 is YSLEER in the germline V gene. RNA transcripts gave rise to amplified TCR beta CDR3 regions. HTBI primers drove first-round RT-PCR of the TCR CDR3. In TCRdb, the multiplex PCR reads were re-called with MiXCR into one record per CDR3 protein. In the table there are about 620,000 distinct CDR3 sequences, around 15% of which are singletons.

The sequencing input was blood. The chain uses TRBV4-3 and TRBJ2-2, with TRBD1 as a possible D gene (6 bases). The origin of this receptor is a woman aged 25 to 39 with Graves' hyperthyroidism. For the CDR3, the DNA is TGCGCCAGCAGCCAGGAACAGGGAACCGGGGAGCTGTTTTTT. The encoded protein is CASSQEQGTGELFF.